This TCR beta chain emerged from a study of blood T cell repertoires in COVID-19. Overall study: Spain, Italy and the United States supplied samples that represented acute and convalescent COVID-19. Sources were T cells, B-cell-depleted T cells, or PBMCs; the material itself was cDNA or gDNA.

The V end was cut by 5 bases, the J end by 5 bases, with 10 bases between. The V gene's germline CDR1 is SQVTM and CDR2 ANQGSEA. CDR3 size: 11 residues. Per the original methods: Reference gene primer amplification gave nucleated cell count estimates. The method was immunoSEQ multiplex PCR; TCRdb's version includes in-frame clones alone and lacks a portion of them. That table supplies the V and J calls and clone size; D and trimming were determined from the DNA. The sample has nearly 45,000 clones, over 75% seen once. This rearrangement joins TRBV29-1 to TRBJ2-7; TRBD1 might be the D (6 bases). Sequenced sample: peripheral blood. The origin of this receptor is a human donor in a cohort sampled during active COVID-19. This chain's CDR3 is CSVRTVDEQYF. Written as DNA, the CDR3 is TGCAGCGTTCGGACAGTCGACGAGCAGTACTTC.